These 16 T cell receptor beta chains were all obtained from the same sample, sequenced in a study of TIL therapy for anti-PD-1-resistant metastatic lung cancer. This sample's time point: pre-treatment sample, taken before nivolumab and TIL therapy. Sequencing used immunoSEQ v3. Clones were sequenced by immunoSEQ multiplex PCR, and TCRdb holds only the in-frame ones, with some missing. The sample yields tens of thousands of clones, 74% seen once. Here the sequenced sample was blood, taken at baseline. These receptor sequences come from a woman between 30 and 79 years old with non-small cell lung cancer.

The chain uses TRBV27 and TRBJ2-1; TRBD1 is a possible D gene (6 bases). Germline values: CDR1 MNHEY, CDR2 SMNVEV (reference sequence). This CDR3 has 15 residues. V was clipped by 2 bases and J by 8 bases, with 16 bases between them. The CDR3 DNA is TGTGCCAGCAGTTTAGTCTGGCAGGGGTTCGATGAGCAGTTCTTC. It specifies CASSLVWQGFDEQFF.

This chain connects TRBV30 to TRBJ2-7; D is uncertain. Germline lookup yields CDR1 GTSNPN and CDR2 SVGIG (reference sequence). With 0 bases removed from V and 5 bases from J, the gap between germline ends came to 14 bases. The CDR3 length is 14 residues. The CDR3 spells CAWSVGDLVDEQYF. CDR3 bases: TGTGCCTGGAGTGTAGGCGACTTGGTGGACGAGCAGTACTTC.

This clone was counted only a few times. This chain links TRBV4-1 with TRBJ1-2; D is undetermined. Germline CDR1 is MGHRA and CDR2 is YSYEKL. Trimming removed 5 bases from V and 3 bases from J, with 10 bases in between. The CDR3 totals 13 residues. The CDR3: CASSIGQDYGYTF. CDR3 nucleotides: TGCGCCAGCAGCATAGGCCAAGACTATGGCTACACCTTC.

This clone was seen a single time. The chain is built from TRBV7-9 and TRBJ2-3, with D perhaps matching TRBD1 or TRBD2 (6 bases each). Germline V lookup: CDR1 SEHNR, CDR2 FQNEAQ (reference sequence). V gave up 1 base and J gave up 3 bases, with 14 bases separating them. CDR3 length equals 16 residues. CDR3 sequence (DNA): TGTGCCAGCAGCTTAGATATGGGCGGGACAACAGATACGCAGTATTTT. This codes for CASSLDMGGTTDTQYF.

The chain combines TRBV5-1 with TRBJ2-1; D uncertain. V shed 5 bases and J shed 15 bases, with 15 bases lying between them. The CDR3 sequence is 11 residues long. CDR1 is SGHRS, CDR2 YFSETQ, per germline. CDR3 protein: CASRGELIWFF. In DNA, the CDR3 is TGCGCCAGCAGAGGTGAGCTGATCTGGTTCTTC.

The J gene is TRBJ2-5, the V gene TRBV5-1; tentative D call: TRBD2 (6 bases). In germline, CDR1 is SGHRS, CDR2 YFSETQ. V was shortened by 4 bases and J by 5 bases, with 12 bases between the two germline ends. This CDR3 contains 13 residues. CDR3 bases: TGCGCCAGCAGCCCTGACCGGGGGGAGACCCAGTACTTC. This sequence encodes CASSPDRGETQYF.

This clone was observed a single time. CDR3 in amino acids: CASSDQQGQPQHF. The CDR3 DNA sequence: TGTGCCAGCAGTGACCAACAGGGGCAGCCCCAGCATTTT. This rearrangement joins TRBV6-4 to TRBJ1-5, with TRBD1 matching 7 bases. Trimming at V came to 2 bases and at J to 7 bases, leaving 2 bases not matched to a gene. The CDR3 consists of 13 residues. In germline, CDR1 is MRHNA, CDR2 SNTAGT.

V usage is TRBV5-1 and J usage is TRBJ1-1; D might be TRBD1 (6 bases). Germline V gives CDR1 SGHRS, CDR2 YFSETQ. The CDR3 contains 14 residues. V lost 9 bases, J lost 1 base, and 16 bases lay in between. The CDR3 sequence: CATTETGANTEAFF. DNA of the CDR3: TGCGCCACAACGGAAACGGGGGCGAACACTGAAGCTTTCTTT.

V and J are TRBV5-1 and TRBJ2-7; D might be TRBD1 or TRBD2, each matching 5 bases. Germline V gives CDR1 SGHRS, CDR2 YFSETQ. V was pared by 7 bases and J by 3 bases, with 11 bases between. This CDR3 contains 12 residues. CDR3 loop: CASRDAHYEQYF. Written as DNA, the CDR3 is TGCGCCAGCCGGGACGCCCACTACGAGCAGTACTTC.

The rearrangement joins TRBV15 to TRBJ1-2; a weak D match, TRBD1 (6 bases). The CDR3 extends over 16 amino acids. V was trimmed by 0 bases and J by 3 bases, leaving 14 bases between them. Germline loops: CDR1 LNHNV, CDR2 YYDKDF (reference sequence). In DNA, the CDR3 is TGTGCCACCAGCAGAGATTGGGACAAGGCGGACTATGGCTACACCTTC. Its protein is CATSRDWDKADYGYTF.

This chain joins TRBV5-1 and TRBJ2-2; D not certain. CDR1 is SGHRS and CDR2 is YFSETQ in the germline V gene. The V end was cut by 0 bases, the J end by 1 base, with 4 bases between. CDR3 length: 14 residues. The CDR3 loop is CASSLGQNTGELFF. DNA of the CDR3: TGCGCCAGCAGCTTGGGACAGAACACCGGGGAGCTGTTTTTT.

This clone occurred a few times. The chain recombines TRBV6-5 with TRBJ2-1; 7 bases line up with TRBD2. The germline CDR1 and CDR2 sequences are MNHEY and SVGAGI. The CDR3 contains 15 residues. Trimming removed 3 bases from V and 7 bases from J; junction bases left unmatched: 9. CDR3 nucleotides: TGTGCCAGCAGTTATGAGGGGACTAAATTTAATGAGCAGTTCTTC. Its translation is CASSYEGTKFNEQFF.

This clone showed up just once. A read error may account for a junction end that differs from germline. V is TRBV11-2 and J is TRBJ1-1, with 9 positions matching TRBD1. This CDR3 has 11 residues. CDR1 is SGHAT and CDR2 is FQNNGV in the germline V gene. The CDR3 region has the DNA TGTGCCAGCAGGAGGACAGGGGCCCGAGTCTTT. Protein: CASRRTGARVF.

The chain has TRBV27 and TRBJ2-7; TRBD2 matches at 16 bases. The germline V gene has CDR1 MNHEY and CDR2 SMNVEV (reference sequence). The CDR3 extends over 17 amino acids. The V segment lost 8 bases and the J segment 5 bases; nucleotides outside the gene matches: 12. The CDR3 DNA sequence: TGTGCCAGCGGAGGGCGGGGACTAGCGGGAGGGTGGAACGAGCAGTACTTC. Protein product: CASGGRGLAGGWNEQYF.

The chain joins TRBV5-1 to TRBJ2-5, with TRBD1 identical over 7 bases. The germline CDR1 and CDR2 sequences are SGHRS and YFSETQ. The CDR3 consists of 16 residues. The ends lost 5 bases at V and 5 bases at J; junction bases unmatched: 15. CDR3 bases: TGCGCCAGCAGTTCATCGGGACAGCGCGGAGGTGAGACCCAGTACTTC. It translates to CASSSSGQRGGETQYF.

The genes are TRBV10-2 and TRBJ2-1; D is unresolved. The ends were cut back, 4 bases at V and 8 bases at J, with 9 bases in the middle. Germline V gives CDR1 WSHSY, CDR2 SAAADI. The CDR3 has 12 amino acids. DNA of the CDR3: TGCGCCAGCAGTGGCTTAGTCTATGAGCAGTTCTTC. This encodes CASSGLVYEQFF.